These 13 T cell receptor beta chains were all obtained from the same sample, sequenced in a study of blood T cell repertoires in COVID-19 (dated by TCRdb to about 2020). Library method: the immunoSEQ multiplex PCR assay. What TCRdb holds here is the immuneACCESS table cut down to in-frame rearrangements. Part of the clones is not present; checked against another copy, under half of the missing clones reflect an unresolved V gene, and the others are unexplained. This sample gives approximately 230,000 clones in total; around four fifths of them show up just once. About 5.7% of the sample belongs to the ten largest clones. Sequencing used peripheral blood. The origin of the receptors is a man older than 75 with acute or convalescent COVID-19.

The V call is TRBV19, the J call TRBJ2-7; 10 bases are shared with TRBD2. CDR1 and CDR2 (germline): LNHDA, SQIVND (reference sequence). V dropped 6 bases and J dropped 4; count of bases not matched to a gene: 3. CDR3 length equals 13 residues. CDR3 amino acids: CASRATSGYEQYF. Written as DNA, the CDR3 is TGTGCCAGTAGGGCGACTAGCGGGTACGAGCAGTACTTC.

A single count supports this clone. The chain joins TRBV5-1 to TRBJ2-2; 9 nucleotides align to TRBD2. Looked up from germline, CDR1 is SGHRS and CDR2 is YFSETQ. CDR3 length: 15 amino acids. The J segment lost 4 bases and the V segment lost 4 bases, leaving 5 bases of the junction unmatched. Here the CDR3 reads CASSPSGVSTGELFF. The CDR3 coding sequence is TGCGCCAGCAGCCCTAGCGGGGTGAGCACCGGGGAGCTGTTTTTT. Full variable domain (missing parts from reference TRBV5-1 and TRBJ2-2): KAGVTQTPRYLIKTRGQQVTLSCSPISGHRSVSWYQQTPGQGLQFLFEYFSETQRNKGNFPGRFSGRQFSNSRSEMNVSTLELGDSALYLCASSPSGVSTGELFFGEGSRLTVL.

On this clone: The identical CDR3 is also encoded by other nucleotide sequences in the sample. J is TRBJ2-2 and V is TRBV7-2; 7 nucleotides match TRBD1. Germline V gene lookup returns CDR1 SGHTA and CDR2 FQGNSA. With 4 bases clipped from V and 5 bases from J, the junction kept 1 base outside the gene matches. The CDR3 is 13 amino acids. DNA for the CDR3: TGTGCCAGCAGCTCACAGGGGACCGGGGAGCTGTTTTTT. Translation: CASSSQGTGELFF.

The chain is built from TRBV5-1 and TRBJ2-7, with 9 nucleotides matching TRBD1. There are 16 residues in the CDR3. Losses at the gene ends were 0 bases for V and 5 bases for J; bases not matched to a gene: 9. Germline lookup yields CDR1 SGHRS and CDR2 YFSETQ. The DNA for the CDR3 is TGCGCCAGCAGCTTGGTTACAGGGGGCAACGTAGACGAGCAGTACTTC. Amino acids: CASSLVTGGNVDEQYF.

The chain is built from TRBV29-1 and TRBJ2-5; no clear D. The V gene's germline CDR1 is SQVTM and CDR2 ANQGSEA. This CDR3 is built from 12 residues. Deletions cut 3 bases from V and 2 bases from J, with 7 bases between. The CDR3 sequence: CSVEVLQETQYF. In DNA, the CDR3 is TGCAGCGTTGAGGTGCTACAAGAGACCCAGTACTTC.

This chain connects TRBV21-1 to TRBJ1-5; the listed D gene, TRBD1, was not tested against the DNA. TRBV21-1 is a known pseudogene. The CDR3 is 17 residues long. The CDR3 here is CASSKTRYRVSRQPQHF. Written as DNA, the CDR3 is TGTGCCAGCAGCAAAACGCGATACAGGGTATCGAGGCAGCCCCAGCATTTT.

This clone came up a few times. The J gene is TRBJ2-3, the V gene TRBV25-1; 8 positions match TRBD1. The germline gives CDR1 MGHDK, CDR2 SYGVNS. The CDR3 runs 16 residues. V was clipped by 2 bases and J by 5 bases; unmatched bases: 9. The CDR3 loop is CASSERTGLIVDTQYF. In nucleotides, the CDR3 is TGTGCCAGCAGTGAACGGACAGGGTTAATTGTAGATACGCAGTATTTT.

The CDR3 loop is CASSSASYKESNNSGANVLTF. DNA for the CDR3: TGTGCCAGCAGCTCAGCGTCCTACAAGGAGAGTAATAACTCTGGGGCCAACGTCCTGACTTTC. The V gene is TRBV2, the J gene TRBJ2-6; D is uncertain. The length of the CDR3 is 21 residues. Germline CDR1 and CDR2: SNHLY and FYNNEI. Trimming left V 6 bases short and J 0 bases short, with 27 bases between. Full variable domain (remainder filled in from reference TRBV2 and TRBJ2-6): EPEVTQTPSHQVTQMGQEVILRCVPISNHLYFYWYRQILGQKVEFLVSFYNNEISEKSEIFDDQFSVERPDGSNFTLKIRSTKLEDSAMYFCASSSASYKESNNSGANVLTFGAGSRLTVL.

The CDR3, as DNA: TGTGCCAGCAGTTCGTCCTCGTCGAACACCATATATTTT. Amino acid sequence: CASSSSSSNTIYF. The J gene is TRBJ1-3, the V gene TRBV6-2 or TRBV6-3; no clear D. Germline loops: CDR1 MNHEY, CDR2 SVGEGT. V was cut by 4 bases and J by 7 bases, with 11 bases left in between. The CDR3 runs to 13 residues.

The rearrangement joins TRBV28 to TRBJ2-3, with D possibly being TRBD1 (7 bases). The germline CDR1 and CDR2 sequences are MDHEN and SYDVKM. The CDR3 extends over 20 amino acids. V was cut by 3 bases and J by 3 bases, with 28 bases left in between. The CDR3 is CASSFQSFGVQGRSTDTQYF. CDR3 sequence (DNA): TGTGCCAGCAGTTTCCAAAGCTTCGGGGTACAGGGGAGGTCAACAGATACGCAGTATTTT.

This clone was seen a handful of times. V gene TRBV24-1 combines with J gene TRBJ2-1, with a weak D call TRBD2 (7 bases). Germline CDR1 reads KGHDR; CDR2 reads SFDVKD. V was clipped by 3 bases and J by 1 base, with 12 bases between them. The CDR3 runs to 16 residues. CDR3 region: CATSDAAGASYNEQFF. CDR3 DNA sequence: TGTGCCACCAGTGATGCCGCGGGGGCGTCCTACAATGAGCAGTTCTTC.

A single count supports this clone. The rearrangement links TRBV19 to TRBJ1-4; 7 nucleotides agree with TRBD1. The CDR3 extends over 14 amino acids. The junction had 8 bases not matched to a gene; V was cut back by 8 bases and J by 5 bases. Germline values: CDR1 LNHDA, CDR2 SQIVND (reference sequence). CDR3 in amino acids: CASSGDSLNEKLFF. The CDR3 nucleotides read TGTGCCAGTTCCGGGGACAGTTTAAATGAAAAACTGTTTTTT.

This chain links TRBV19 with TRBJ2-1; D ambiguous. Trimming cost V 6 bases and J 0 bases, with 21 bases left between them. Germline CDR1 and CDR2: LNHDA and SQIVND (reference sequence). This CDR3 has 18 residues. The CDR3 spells CASSSTVIGYSSYNEQFF. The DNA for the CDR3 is TGTGCCAGTAGCTCCACGGTGATCGGTTATTCCTCCTACAATGAGCAGTTCTTC.